This T cell receptor (beta chain) emerged from a study of T cell repertoires in ileal Crohn's disease. Study details: Around 40% were active smokers at surgery; median disease duration was roughly eight years. About half received postoperative treatment, around 10 with thiopurines and around 20 anti-TNF. General study points: Every patient over 26.8% clonality showed endoscopic recurrence.

Germline loops: CDR1 SGDLS, CDR2 YYNGEE. The CDR3 totals 14 residues. Losses at the gene ends were 0 bases for V and 9 bases for J; bases not matched to a gene: 8. As for this clone: Its cognate antigen is unknown.

Generated by immunoSEQ multiplex PCR, the TCRdb table keeps only in-frame clones and is missing some. The data contain 13,000 or so clones, roughly nine tenths of them singletons. The source material was ileal tissue. The chain uses TRBV9 and TRBJ1-2; 7 nucleotides match TRBD1. The TCR comes from an adult with Crohn's disease. This CDR3 reads CASSVEGGPRSYTF. The CDR3 DNA is TGTGCCAGCAGCGTAGAAGGGGGCCCGAGGAGCTACACCTTC.